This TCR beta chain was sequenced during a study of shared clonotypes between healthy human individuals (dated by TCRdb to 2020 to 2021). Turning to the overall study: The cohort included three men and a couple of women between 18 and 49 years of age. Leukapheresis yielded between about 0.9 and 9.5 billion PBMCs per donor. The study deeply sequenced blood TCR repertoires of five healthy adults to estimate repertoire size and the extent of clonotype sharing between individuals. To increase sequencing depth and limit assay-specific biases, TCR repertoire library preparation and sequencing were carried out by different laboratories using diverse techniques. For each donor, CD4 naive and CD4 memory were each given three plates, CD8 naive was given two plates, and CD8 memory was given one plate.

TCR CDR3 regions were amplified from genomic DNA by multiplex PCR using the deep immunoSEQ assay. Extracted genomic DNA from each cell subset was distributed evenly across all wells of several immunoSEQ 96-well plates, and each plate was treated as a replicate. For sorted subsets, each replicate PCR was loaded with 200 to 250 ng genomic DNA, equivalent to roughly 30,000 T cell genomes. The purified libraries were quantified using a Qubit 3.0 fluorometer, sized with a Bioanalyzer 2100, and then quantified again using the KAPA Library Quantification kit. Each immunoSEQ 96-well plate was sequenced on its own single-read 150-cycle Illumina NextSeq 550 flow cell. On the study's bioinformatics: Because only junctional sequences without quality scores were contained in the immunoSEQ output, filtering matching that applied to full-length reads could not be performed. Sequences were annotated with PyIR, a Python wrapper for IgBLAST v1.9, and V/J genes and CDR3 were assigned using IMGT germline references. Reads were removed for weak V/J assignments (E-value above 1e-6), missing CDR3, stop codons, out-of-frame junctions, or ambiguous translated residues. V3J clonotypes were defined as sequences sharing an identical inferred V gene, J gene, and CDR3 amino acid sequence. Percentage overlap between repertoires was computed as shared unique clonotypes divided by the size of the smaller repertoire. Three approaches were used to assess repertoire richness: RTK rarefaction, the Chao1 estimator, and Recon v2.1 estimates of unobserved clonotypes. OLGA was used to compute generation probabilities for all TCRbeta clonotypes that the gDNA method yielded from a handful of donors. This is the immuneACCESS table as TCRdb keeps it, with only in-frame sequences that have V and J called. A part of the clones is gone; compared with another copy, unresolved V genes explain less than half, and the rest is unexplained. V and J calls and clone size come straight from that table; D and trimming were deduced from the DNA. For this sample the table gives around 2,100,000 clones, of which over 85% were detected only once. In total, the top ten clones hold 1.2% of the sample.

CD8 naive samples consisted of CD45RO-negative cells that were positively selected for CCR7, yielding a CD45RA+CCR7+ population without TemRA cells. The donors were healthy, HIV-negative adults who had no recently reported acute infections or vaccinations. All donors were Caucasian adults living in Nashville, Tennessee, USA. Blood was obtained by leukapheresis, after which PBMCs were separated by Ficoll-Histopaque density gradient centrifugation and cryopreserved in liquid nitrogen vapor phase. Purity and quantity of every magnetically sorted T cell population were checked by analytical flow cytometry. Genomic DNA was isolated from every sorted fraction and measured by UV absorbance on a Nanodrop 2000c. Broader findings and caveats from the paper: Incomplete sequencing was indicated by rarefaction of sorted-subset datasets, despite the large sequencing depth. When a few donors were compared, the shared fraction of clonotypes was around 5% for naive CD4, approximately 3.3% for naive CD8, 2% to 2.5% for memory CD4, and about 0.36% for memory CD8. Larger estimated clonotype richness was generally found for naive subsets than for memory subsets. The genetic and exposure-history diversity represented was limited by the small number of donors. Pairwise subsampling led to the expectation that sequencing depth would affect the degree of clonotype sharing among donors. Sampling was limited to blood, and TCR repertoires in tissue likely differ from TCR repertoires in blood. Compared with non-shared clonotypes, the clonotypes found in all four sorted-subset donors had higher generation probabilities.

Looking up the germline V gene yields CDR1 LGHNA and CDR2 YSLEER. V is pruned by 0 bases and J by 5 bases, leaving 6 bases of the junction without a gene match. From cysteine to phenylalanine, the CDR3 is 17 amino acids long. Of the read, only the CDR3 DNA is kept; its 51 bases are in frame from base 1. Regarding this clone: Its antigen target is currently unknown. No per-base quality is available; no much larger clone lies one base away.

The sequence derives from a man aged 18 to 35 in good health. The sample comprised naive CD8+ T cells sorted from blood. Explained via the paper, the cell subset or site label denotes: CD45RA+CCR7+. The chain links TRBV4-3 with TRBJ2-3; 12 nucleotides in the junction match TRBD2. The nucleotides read TGCGCCAGCAGCCAAGACGGGACTAGCGGGTACGGAGATACGCAGTATTTT. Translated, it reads CASSQDGTSGYGDTQYF.